This TCR beta chain was retrieved from a study of cytomegalovirus exposure and HLA in healthy donors. Study observations and caveats: Among the most significant clusters, several appeared linked to common viral pathogens in a later analysis. TCR sequences were mostly rare, though some public TCRs occurred in many donors. In vitro confirmation showed a few CMV-associated chains to be CMV antigen specific.

This PCR relied on a set of 60 Vbeta primers and 13 Jbeta primers. Repertoires were generated with immunoSEQ multiplex PCR, while TCRdb's copy carries only in-frame clones and drops some. The repertoire holds around 190,000 clones, with 79% as singletons. Likely unrecorded immune exposures existed in these nominally healthy donors. V was shortened by 8 bases and J by 2 bases, with 19 bases between the two germline ends. The CDR3 runs 15 residues. Germline V lookup: CDR1 MNHEY, CDR2 SVGAGI. As concerns this clone: What it binds is unknown.

This chain connects TRBV6-5 to TRBJ2-7, with a tentative D call TRBD2 (5 bases). This clonotype was sampled from a middle-aged woman in good health and CMV-seronegative. Source material: PBMCs. CDR3 sequence (DNA): TGTGCCAGCCGCAAAAGCCTCTGGGGAGCCTACGAGCAGTACTTC. Amino acid sequence: CASRKSLWGAYEQYF.